A single sample gave rise to the 5 T cell receptor beta chains below, sequenced in a study of T-cell reconstitution after alpha-beta-depleted transplantation in children. Molecular barcoding with unique molecular identifiers was used for the TCRbeta library. TCRdb redid the calling of the PCR reads with MiXCR, one entry per CDR3 protein. The sample shows 640,000 or so distinct CDR3 sequences, roughly 15% of them seen only once. Sequencing was performed on PBMCs from the stem cell graft donor, taken from the stem cell graft. All receptors come from a human donor who donated a stem cell graft to a child with acute myeloid leukemia.

This clonotype has at least ten counts. The V gene is TRBV20-1, the J gene TRBJ1-2, with D maybe TRBD1 (5 bases). V was cut by 0 bases and J by 1 base, with 12 bases left in between. This CDR3 contains 15 residues. CDR1 and CDR2 (germline): DFQATT, SNEGSKA (reference sequence). CDR3 amino acids: CSARDQGEYNYGYTF. The DNA of the CDR3 is TGCAGTGCTAGAGATCAAGGGGAGTATAACTATGGCTACACCTTC.

This clonotype was recorded at least ten times. This sequence joins TRBV12-3 or TRBV12-4 and TRBJ1-5; 7 bases agree with TRBD1. CDR3 length: 15 amino acids. J gave up 6 bases and V 4 bases, and 9 bases lay outside the gene matches. For the CDR3, the DNA is TGTGCCAGCAGTTCCTGGGACAGTGAGTCTCAGCCCCAGCATTTT. This encodes CASSSWDSESQPQHF.

The rearrangement links TRBV12-3 or TRBV12-4 to TRBJ2-7, with D tentatively TRBD2 (5 bases). This CDR3 has 15 residues. Trimming cost V 6 bases and J 0 bases, with 15 bases left between them. Here the CDR3 DNA reads TGTGCCAGCAGAGCTACCGGGAAGAGCTCCTACGAGCAGTACTTC. Residues: CASRATGKSSYEQYF.

The gene calls are TRBV28 and TRBJ2-7; 8 nucleotides match TRBD2. This CDR3 is built from 15 residues. J lost 3 bases, V lost 6 bases, and 10 bases had no gene match. Germline assignment: CDR1 MDHEN and CDR2 SYDVKM. CDR3 sequence: CASSHRQRGIYEQYV. The CDR3 DNA sequence: TGTGCCAGCAGCCATCGCCAGCGGGGGATCTACGAGCAGTACGTC.

This clonotype was seen a handful of times. V and J are TRBV5-1 and TRBJ2-7, with D perhaps TRBD2 (6 bases). The CDR3 length is 15 residues. The germline V gene encodes CDR1 SGHRS and CDR2 YFSETQ. The V and J ends lost 2 bases and 2 bases respectively, with 14 bases between them. The CDR3 DNA reads TGCGCCAGCAGCTTATACGGGGGATCCACCTACGAGCAGTACTTC. Translation gives CASSLYGGSTYEQYF.